The entry below gives a single TCR beta chain sequence along with its context. Antigen specificity is unknown. Clones were read by immunoSEQ multiplex PCR, and TCRdb kept only the in-frame ones, dropping some. The table has about 770,000 clones, approximately 72% seen once. The data belong to a study of shared clonotypes between healthy human individuals. About the study: A couple of female and three male donors aged 18 to 49 were enrolled. Whole-study findings and limits: Rarefaction indicated that sorted-subset sequencing remained incomplete although depth was large.

Germline V gives CDR1 SQVTM, CDR2 ANQGSEA. Between the trimmed V and J ends, which lost 6 bases and 4 bases, there was a span of 7 bases. The CDR3 has 11 residues. The TCR originated in a woman aged 25 to 39 in good health. The gene calls are TRBV29-1 and TRBJ2-1; D unclear. What was sequenced was memory CD4+ T cells sorted from blood. The subset: CD45RA-negative fraction. CDR3 DNA sequence: TGCAGCGTAAAACTGTACAATGAGCAGTTCTTC. Amino acid sequence: CSVKLYNEQFF.